This passage covers 20 T cell receptor beta chains from one sample sequenced in a study of blood T cell repertoires in COVID-19. Only in-frame clones appear in the TCRdb table, and some are missing; sequencing was by immunoSEQ multiplex PCR. The sample includes about 300,000 clones, around 84% of them seen just once. The sequencing sample was made of PBMCs or T cells enriched from blood (not recorded which). These receptor sequences come from a man younger than 45 who had recovered from COVID-19.

V and J are TRBV30 and TRBJ1-5; 8 bases are a match to TRBD1. The CDR3 has 17 residues. V shed 3 bases, J shed 6 bases, and the junction held 16 bases outside the gene matches. The germline CDR1 and CDR2 sequences are GTSNPN and SVGIG (reference sequence). The DNA of the CDR3 is TGTGCCTGGAGCCTCGGACAGGGATCCCCTTTTAGTCAGCCCCAGCATTTT. It is translated as CAWSLGQGSPFSQPQHF.

This sequence joins TRBV6-4 and TRBJ2-1; 10 bases map to TRBD2. V gave up 6 bases and J gave up 11 bases; unmatched junction bases: 7. In germline, CDR1 is MRHNA, CDR2 SNTAGT. This CDR3 is built from 13 residues. CDR3: CASSQAGGFQQFF. In nucleotides, the CDR3 is TGTGCCAGCAGCCAAGCGGGGGGGTTTCAGCAGTTCTTC.

This clone was picked up one time. CDR3 region: CASSPGTGNAGYTF. As DNA, the CDR3 is TGTGCCAGCTCACCAGGGACAGGGAACGCTGGCTACACCTTC. The genes are TRBV18 and TRBJ1-2; 9 bases align to TRBD1. Germline CDR1 and CDR2: KGHSH and LQKENI. V lost 2 bases, J lost 7 bases, and 5 bases stayed unmatched. The CDR3 is 14 amino acids. Using reference TRBV18 and TRBJ1-2 for the parts outside the CDR3, the full variable domain is NAGVMQNPRHLVRRRGQEARLRCSPMKGHSHVYWYRQLPEEGLKFMVYLQKENIIDESGMPKERFSAEFPKEGPSILRIQQVVRGDSAAYFCASSPGTGNAGYTFGSGTRLTVV.

This clone has more than one count but fewer than ten. V usage is TRBV28 and J usage is TRBJ1-5; possible D gene TRBD1, 6 bases. Germline CDR1 reads MDHEN; CDR2 reads SYDVKM. The V gene lost 4 bases and the J gene lost 7 bases, with 14 bases spanning the gap. The CDR3 length is 14 residues. The CDR3 region has the DNA TGTGCCAGCAGTTGGACAGCCCGAGTCCAGCCCCAGCATTTT. Amino acids: CASSWTARVQPQHF.

The chain has TRBV19 and TRBJ1-5, with D tentatively TRBD1 (6 bases). CDR1 LNHDA and CDR2 SQIVND come from the germline V gene (reference sequence). This CDR3 is 14 amino acids long. The V end was cut by 8 bases, the J end by 1 base, with 12 bases between. The CDR3 region is CASSAGVSNQPQHF. The CDR3 DNA sequence: TGTGCCAGTTCTGCAGGGGTGAGCAATCAGCCCCAGCATTTT. The whole variable domain, remainder taken from reference TRBV19 and TRBJ1-5, is DGGITQSPKYLFRKEGQNVTLSCEQNLNHDAMYWYRQDPGQGLRLIYYSQIVNDFQKGDIAEGYSVSREKKESFPLTVTSAQKNPTAFYLCASSAGVSNQPQHFGDGTRLSIL.

The chain employs TRBV3-1 (or the pseudogene TRBV3-2) and TRBJ2-5; unclear D gene. Trimming left V 1 base short and J 5 bases short, with 11 bases between. This CDR3 is 14 amino acids long. The germline gives CDR1 LGHDT, CDR2 YNNKEL (reference sequence). The CDR3 region is CASSQGLLAETQYF. As DNA, the CDR3 is TGTGCCAGCAGCCAAGGACTCCTTGCGGAGACCCAGTACTTC.

The rearrangement links TRBV5-1 to TRBJ1-4; a possible D gene is TRBD1 (6 bases). There are 16 residues in the CDR3. The V gene's germline CDR1 is SGHRS and CDR2 YFSETQ. The ends were cut back, 3 bases at V and 3 bases at J, with 15 bases in the middle. CDR3 amino acids: CASSSSWGRANEKLFF. The CDR3 nucleotides are TGCGCCAGCAGCTCCAGTTGGGGGCGTGCTAATGAAAAACTGTTTTTT.

J is TRBJ2-7 and V is TRBV25-1; tentatively, D is TRBD2 (5 bases). Trimming took 0 bases from V and 0 from J, leaving 15 bases between them. The CDR3 loop spans 17 amino acids. Germline assignment: CDR1 MGHDK and CDR2 SYGVNS. DNA for the CDR3: TGTGCCAGCAGTGAATATTATCCCACGGGGAGCTCCTACGAGCAGTACTTC. Its translation is CASSEYYPTGSSYEQYF.

The chain combines TRBV6-5 with TRBJ1-2, with a tentative D call TRBD1 (6 bases). Germline V gene sequence: CDR1 MNHEY, CDR2 SVGAGI. The CDR3 consists of 13 residues. The germline V and J ends were trimmed by 6 bases and 3 bases, with 11 bases remaining between them. The CDR3 region has the DNA TGTGCCAGCAGACAACAGGGATACTATGGCTACACCTTC. Amino acids: CASRQQGYYGYTF.

V and J are TRBV5-4 and TRBJ2-3; TRBD2 matches at 8 bases. Trimming took 4 bases from V and 0 from J; bases not matched to a gene: 4. The CDR3 is 15 residues long. Germline lookup yields CDR1 SGHNT and CDR2 YYREEE (reference sequence). The CDR3 protein is CASSPRGASTDTQYF. The CDR3 DNA reads as TGTGCCAGCAGCCCGCGGGGGGCCAGCACAGATACGCAGTATTTT.

The rearrangement links TRBV7-9 to TRBJ2-7, with D tentatively TRBD2 (7 bases). The CDR3 covers 15 residues. Germline values: CDR1 SEHNR, CDR2 FQNEAQ (reference sequence). V lost 10 bases to trimming and J lost 5 bases, with 24 bases between them. CDR3 loop: CATPNEGGDGNEQYF. CDR3 coding DNA: TGTGCCACCCCAAACGAAGGGGGGGATGGGAACGAGCAGTACTTC.

The CDR3 sequence is CASRDGTGGYNEQFF. The CDR3 bases are TGTGCCAGCAGAGATGGGACAGGGGGCTACAATGAGCAGTTCTTC. V usage is TRBV9 and J usage is TRBJ2-1; 11 bases agree with TRBD1. Looked up from germline, CDR1 is SGDLS and CDR2 is YYNGEE. CDR3 size: 15 residues. Trimming removed 5 bases from V and 3 bases from J; junction bases left unmatched: 4.

The chain uses TRBV4-1 and TRBJ2-1; 7 nucleotides align to TRBD2. Germline CDR1 reads MGHRA; CDR2 reads YSYEKL. J was trimmed by 0 bases and V by 1 base; bases with no gene match: 9. The CDR3 has 18 residues. CDR3 residues: CASSQGRQRGSSYNEQFF. The DNA for the CDR3 is TGCGCCAGCAGCCAAGGTCGCCAGCGGGGAAGCTCCTACAATGAGCAGTTCTTC.

This clone was found once. This chain connects TRBV18 to TRBJ1-2; maybe TRBD1 (6 bases). Germline CDR1 reads KGHSH; CDR2 reads LQKENI. The CDR3 totals 13 residues. V was trimmed by 8 bases and J by 5 bases, leaving 15 bases between them. The CDR3 coding sequence is TGTGCCAGCGCCTTGGACAGAGCTTATGGCTACACCTTC. Translation gives CASALDRAYGYTF. Using reference TRBV18 and TRBJ1-2 for the parts outside the CDR3, the full variable domain is NAGVMQNPRHLVRRRGQEARLRCSPMKGHSHVYWYRQLPEEGLKFMVYLQKENIIDESGMPKERFSAEFPKEGPSILRIQQVVRGDSAAYFCASALDRAYGYTFGSGTRLTVV.

This clone came up a few times. The chain carries TRBV11-2 and TRBJ2-7; TRBD2 might be the D (5 bases). The germline CDR1 and CDR2 sequences are SGHAT and FQNNGV. V lost 5 bases to trimming and J lost 0 bases, with 17 bases between them. CDR3 length: 16 amino acids. The CDR3 loop is CASSPRNAGSSYEQYF. The CDR3, as DNA: TGTGCCAGCAGCCCTCGTAATGCGGGCAGCTCCTACGAGCAGTACTTC.

The chain recombines TRBV3-1 (or the pseudogene TRBV3-2) with TRBJ2-1; 12 bases agree with TRBD2. The J segment lost 10 bases and the V segment lost 4 bases, leaving 8 bases of the junction unmatched. The CDR3 totals 15 residues. Germline V gene lookup returns CDR1 LGHDT and CDR2 YNNKEL (reference sequence). The CDR3 loop reads CASSLLAGGFREQFF. The DNA of the CDR3 is TGTGCCAGCAGCCTCCTAGCGGGGGGGTTCAGGGAGCAGTTCTTC.

The rearrangement uses TRBV10-1 and TRBJ2-1; D is unclear. Per germline, CDR1 WNHNN and CDR2 SYGVQD (reference sequence). Between the trimmed V and J ends, which lost 0 bases and 0 bases, there was a span of 6 bases. The CDR3 spans 15 residues. The CDR3 loop reads CASSESRSSYNEQFF. CDR3 nucleotide sequence: TGCGCCAGCAGTGAGTCCCGGAGCTCCTACAATGAGCAGTTCTTC.

Only a few counts were recorded for this clone. This sequence joins TRBV2 and TRBJ2-7; 10 bases align to TRBD2. Germline assignment: CDR1 SNHLY and CDR2 FYNNEI. The CDR3 extends over 14 amino acids. With V trimmed by 3 bases and J by 3 bases, 2 bases remained unmatched. CDR3 sequence reads: CASSDKRGGYEQYF. CDR3 in DNA: TGTGCCAGCAGTGATAAGCGGGGGGGCTACGAGCAGTACTTC.

This chain connects TRBV6-5 to TRBJ1-1; TRBD1 matches 7 bases. Germline V CDR1 and CDR2: MNHEY, SVGAGI. V was pared by 6 bases and J by 7 bases, with 11 bases of the junction left unmatched. The CDR3 runs 14 residues. The CDR3 DNA is TGTGCCAGCAGCGACAGGGTAGTAGGTTATGAAGCTTTCTTT. It translates to CASSDRVVGYEAFF.

The genes are TRBV3-1 (or the pseudogene TRBV3-2) and TRBJ2-1, with 7 bases aligning to TRBD1. V dropped 5 bases and J dropped 6; count of bases not matched to a gene: 4. Germline loops: CDR1 LGHDT, CDR2 YNNKEL (reference sequence). The CDR3 covers 13 residues. Here the CDR3 reads CASSERQGNEQFF. DNA of the CDR3: TGTGCCAGCAGCGAAAGACAGGGCAATGAGCAGTTCTTC.